This T cell receptor beta chain was recorded in a study of blood T cell repertoires in COVID-19. Study-wide context: Samples representing acute and convalescent COVID-19 were sourced from the United States, Italy and Spain. The analysed material was cDNA or gDNA that came from T cells, B-cell-depleted T cells, or PBMCs.

The V gene lost 6 bases and the J gene lost 3 bases, with 6 bases spanning the gap. From germline, CDR1 is ENHRY and CDR2 SYGVKD. The CDR3 length is 12 residues. As handled by the study authors: Reference gene primer amplification yielded estimated nucleated cell counts. TCRdb's table, derived via immunoSEQ multiplex PCR, lists solely in-frame clones and lacks some. That table furnishes V, J and clone size, whereas the DNA furnished D and trimming. Here the sample spans approximately 140,000 clones, roughly 83% being singletons. Sequencing was done on a sample of peripheral blood. This chain joins TRBV10-3 and TRBJ1-5; D perhaps matches TRBD1 (5 bases). This receptor was taken from a woman older than 75 with acute or convalescent COVID-19. The CDR3, as DNA: TGTGCCATCAGGACAGACAATCAGCCCCAGCATTTT. Translation gives CAIRTDNQPQHF.